This T cell receptor beta chain was sequenced for a study of cytomegalovirus exposure and HLA in healthy donors. Study-wide context: Membership in the Caucasian-associated ancestry cluster was found for about 84% of fewer than 450 genotyped donors.

Comment on this clone: Its specificity is not known.

CDR1 and CDR2 (germline): MNHEY, SMNVEV (reference sequence). The ends were cut back, 6 bases at V and 9 bases at J, with 12 bases in the middle. This CDR3 is 13 amino acids long. Whole-study results and caveats: With further analysis later on, most CMV-associated TCR beta chains appeared HLA-restricted. Being indistinguishable, some V segments were excluded, TRBV6-2 and TRBV6-3 among them. Researchers reported that a few CMV-associated chains were confirmed in vitro as CMV antigen-specific.

The primer mix had 60 Vbeta and 13 Jbeta primers. The assay was immunoSEQ multiplex PCR, and TCRdb's table has in-frame clones only and misses some. The sample has 200,000 or so clones, and its top ten clones hold 1.1%. The sequencing sample was made of PBMCs. This clonotype was sampled from a girl aged 2 to 10 in good health and CMV-seropositive. The V gene is TRBV27, the J gene TRBJ1-6; D possibly corresponds to TRBD1 (5 bases). Here the CDR3 reads CASRPRDFSPLHF. In DNA, the CDR3 is TGTGCCAGCAGACCCAGGGATTTTTCACCCCTCCACTTT.